This TCR beta chain was recovered during a study of blood T cell repertoires in COVID-19. Study details: Italy, Spain and the United States were the sources of the convalescent and acute COVID-19 samples. Sources were T cells, B-cell-depleted T cells, or PBMCs; the material itself was cDNA or gDNA.

Produced via immunoSEQ multiplex PCR; TCRdb's table is partial and in-frame only. The sample holds about 200,000 clones, just over 90% seen once. V lost 8 bases, J lost 4 bases, and 8 bases stayed unmatched. Germline values: CDR1 MDHEN, CDR2 SYDVKM. The CDR3 length is 14 residues. This receptor was taken from a man under 40 with acute or convalescent COVID-19. Sequenced: peripheral blood. The chain carries TRBV28 and TRBJ2-1; TRBD2 matches 7 bases. The CDR3 DNA is TGTGCCAGCGGGGGGGTAGCGGGTTACAATGAGCAGTTCTTC. It encodes CASGGVAGYNEQFF. Full variable domain (missing parts from reference TRBV28 and TRBJ2-1): DVKVTQSSRYLVKRTGEKVFLECVQDMDHENMFWYRQDPGLGLRLIYFSYDVKMKEKGDIPEGYSVSREKKERFSLILESASTNQTSMYLCASGGVAGYNEQFFGPGTRLTVL.